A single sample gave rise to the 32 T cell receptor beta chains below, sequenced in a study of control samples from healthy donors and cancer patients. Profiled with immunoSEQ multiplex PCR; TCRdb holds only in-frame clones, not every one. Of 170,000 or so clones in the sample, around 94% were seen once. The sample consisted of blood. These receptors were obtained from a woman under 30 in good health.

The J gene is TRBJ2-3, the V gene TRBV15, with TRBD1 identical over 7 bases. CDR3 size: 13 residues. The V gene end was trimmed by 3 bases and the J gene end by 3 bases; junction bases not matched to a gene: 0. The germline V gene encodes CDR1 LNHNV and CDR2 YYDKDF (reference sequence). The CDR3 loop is CATSSRGTDTQYF. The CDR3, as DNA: TGTGCCACCAGCAGCAGGGGGACAGATACGCAGTATTTT.

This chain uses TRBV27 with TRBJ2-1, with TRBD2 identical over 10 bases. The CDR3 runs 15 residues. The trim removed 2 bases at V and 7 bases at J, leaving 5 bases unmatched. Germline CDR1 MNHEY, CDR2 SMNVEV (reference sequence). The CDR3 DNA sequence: TGTGCCAGCAGTTTAGCGCTAGCGGGAGTGAATGAGCAGTTCTTC. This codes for CASSLALAGVNEQFF.

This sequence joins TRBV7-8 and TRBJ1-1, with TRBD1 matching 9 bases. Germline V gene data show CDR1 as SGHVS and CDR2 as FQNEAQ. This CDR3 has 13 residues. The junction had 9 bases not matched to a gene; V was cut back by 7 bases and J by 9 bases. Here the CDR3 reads CASTLWDRDQAFF. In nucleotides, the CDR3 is TGTGCCAGCACCCTATGGGACAGGGATCAAGCTTTCTTT.

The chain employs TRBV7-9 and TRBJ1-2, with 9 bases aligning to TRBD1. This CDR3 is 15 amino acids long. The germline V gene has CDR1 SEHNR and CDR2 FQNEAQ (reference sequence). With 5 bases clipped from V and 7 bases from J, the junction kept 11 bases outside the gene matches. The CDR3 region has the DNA TGTGCCAGCAGCCCAAGTGAAGACAGGGGGGTTGGCTACACCTTC. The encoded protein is CASSPSEDRGVGYTF.

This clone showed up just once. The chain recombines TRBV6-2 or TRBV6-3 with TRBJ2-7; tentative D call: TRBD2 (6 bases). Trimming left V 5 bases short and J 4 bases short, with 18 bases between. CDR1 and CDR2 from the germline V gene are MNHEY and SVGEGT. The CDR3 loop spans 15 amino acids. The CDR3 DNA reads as TGTGCCAGCAGTGACCCGGGGACTGGGTATTACGAGCAGTACTTC. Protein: CASSDPGTGYYEQYF.

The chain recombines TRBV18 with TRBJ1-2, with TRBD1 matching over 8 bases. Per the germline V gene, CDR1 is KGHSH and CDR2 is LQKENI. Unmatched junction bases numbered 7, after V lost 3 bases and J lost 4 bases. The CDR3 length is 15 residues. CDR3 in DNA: TGTGCCAGCTCACCTGTGACAGGGGCGGGCTATGGCTACACCTTC. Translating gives CASSPVTGAGYGYTF.

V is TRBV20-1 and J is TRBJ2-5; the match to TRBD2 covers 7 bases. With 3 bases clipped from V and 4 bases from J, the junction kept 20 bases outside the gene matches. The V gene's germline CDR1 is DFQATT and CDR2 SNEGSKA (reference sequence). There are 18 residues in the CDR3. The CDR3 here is CSASSLGGPGGSSETQYF. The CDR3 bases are TGCAGTGCTAGTTCGCTGGGGGGTCCCGGCGGGAGTTCAGAGACCCAGTACTTC.

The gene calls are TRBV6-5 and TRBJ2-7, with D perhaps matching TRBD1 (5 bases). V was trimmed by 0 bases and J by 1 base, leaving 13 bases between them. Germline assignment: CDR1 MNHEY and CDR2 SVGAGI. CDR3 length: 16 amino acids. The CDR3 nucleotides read TGTGCCAGCAGTTACTCTGCGACAGTCCCTTCCTACGAGCAGTACTTC. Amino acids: CASSYSATVPSYEQYF.

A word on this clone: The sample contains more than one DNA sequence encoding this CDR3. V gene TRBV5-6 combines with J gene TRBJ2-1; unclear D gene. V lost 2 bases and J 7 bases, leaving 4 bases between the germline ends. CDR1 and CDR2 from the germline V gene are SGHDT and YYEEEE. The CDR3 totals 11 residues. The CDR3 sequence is CASSLGNEQFF. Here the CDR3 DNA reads TGTGCCAGCAGCTTAGGAAATGAGCAGTTCTTC.

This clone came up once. The CDR3 DNA reads TGTGCCAGCAGCTTATGGGGGACTGAAAAACTGTTTTTT. Amino acids: CASSLWGTEKLFF. V usage is TRBV11-3 and J usage is TRBJ1-4; TRBD1 is a possible D gene (5 bases). CDR3 length: 13 amino acids. V lost 2 bases and J 7 bases, leaving 8 bases between the germline ends. Per germline, CDR1 SGHNT and CDR2 YENEEA.

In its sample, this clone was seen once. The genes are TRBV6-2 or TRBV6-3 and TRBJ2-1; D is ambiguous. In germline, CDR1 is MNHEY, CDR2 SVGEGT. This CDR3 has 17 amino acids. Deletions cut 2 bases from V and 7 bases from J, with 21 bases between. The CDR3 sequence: CASSYRLQRTKSNEQFF. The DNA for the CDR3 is TGTGCCAGCAGTTACCGTCTACAACGAACGAAATCGAATGAGCAGTTCTTC.

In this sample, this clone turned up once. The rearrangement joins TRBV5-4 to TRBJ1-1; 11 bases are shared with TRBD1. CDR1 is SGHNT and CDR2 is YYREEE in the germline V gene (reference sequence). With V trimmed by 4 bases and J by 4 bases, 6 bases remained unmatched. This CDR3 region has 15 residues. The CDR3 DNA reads TGTGCCAGCAGCACGGACAGGGGGCCCCTCACTGAAGCTTTCTTT. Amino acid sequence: CASSTDRGPLTEAFF.

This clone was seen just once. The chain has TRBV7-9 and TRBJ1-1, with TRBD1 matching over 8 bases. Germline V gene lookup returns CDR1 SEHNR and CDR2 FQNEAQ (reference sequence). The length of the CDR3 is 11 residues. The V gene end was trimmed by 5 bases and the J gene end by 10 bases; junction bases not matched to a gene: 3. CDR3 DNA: TGTGCCAGCAGCGTTGACAGGGGAGCTTTCTTT. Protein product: CASSVDRGAFF.

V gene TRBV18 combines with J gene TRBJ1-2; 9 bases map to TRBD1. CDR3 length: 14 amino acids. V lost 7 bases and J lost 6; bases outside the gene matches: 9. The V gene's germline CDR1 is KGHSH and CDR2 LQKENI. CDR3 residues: CASYLAGQGDGYTF. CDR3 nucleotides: TGTGCCAGCTACTTAGCGGGACAGGGCGATGGCTACACCTTC. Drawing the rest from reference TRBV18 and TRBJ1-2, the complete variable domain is NAGVMQNPRHLVRRRGQEARLRCSPMKGHSHVYWYRQLPEEGLKFMVYLQKENIIDESGMPKERFSAEFPKEGPSILRIQQVVRGDSAAYFCASYLAGQGDGYTFGSGTRLTVV.

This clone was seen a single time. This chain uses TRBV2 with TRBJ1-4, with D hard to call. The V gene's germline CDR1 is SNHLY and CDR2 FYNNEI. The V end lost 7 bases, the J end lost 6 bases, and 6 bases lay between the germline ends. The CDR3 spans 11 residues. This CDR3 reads CASTDDEKLFF. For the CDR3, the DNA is TGTGCCAGCACGGATGATGAAAAACTGTTTTTT. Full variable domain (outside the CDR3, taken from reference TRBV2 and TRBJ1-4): EPEVTQTPSHQVTQMGQEVILRCVPISNHLYFYWYRQILGQKVEFLVSFYNNEISEKSEIFDDQFSVERPDGSNFTLKIRSTKLEDSAMYFCASTDDEKLFFGSGTQLSVL.

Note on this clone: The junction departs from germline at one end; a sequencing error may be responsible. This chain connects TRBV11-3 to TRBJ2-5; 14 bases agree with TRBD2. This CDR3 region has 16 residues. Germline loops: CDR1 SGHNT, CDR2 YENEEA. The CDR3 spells CASSLAGTSGGEAQYF. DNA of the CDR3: TGTGCCAGCAGCTTAGCCGGGACTAGCGGGGGAGAGGCCCAGTACTTC.

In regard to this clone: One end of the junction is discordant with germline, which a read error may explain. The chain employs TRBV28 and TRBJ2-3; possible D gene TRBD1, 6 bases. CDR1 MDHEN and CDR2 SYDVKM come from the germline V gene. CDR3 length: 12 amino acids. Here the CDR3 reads CVSRVQGRPQYF. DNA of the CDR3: TGTGTCAGCAGGGTGCAGGGGCGTCCGCAGTATTTT.

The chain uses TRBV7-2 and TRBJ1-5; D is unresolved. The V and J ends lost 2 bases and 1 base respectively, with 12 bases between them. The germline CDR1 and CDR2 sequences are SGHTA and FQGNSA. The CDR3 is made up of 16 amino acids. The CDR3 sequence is CASSLWGSASNQPQHF. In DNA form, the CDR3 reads TGTGCCAGCAGCTTATGGGGTAGTGCGAGCAATCAGCCCCAGCATTTT.

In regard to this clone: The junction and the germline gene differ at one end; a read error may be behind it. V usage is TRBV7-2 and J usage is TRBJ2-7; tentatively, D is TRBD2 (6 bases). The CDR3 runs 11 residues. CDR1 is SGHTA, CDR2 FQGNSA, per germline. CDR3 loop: CASSPKTRSHF. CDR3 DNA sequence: TGTGCCAGCAGCCCGAAGACTAGGAGCCACTTC.

The CDR3 sequence is CASSYDGLQETQYF. As DNA, the CDR3 is TGTGCCAGCAGTTACGATGGGCTGCAAGAGACCCAGTACTTC. This chain links TRBV6-5 with TRBJ2-5; unclear D gene. Trimming took off 2 bases at V and 2 bases at J, with 9 bases between the two ends. Germline CDR1 and CDR2: MNHEY and SVGAGI. The CDR3 is 14 residues long.

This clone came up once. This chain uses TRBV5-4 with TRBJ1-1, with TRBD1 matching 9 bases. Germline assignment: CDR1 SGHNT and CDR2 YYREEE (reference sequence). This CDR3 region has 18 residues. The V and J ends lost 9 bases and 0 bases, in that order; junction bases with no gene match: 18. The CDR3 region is CAISWGRQGGHMNTEAFF. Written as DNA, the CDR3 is TGTGCCATTTCGTGGGGCCGACAGGGGGGTCACATGAACACTGAAGCTTTCTTT.

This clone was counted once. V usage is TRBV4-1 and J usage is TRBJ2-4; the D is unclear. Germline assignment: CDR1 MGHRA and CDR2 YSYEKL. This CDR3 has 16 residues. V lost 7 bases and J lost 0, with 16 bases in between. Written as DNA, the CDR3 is TGCGCCAGCAACTGGGATCCCAATCTAGCCAAAAACATTCAGTACTTC. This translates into CASNWDPNLAKNIQYF.

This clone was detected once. CDR3 sequence: CASSLGTSVHEQFF. The CDR3 bases are TGCGCCAGCAGCTTAGGGACTAGCGTCCATGAGCAGTTCTTC. This chain connects TRBV5-1 to TRBJ2-1, with 10 bases that match TRBD2. CDR3 length: 14 amino acids. In germline, CDR1 is SGHRS, CDR2 YFSETQ. V dropped 2 bases and J dropped 8; count of bases not matched to a gene: 4.

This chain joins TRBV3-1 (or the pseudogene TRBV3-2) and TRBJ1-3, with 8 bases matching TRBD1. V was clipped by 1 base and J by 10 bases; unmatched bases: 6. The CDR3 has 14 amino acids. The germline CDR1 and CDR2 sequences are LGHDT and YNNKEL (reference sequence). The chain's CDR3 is CASSQVGTGSTIYF. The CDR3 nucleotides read TGTGCCAGCAGCCAAGTCGGGACAGGCTCTACCATATATTTT.

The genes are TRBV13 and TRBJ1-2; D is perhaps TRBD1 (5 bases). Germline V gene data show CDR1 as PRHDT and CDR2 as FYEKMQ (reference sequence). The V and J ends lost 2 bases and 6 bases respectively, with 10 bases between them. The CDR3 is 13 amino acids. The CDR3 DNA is TGTGCCAGCAGCTTAAGGGGAGGGGATGGCTACACCTTC. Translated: CASSLRGGDGYTF.

This CDR3 is CASSGTSGRYNEQFF. DNA for the CDR3: TGTGCCAGCAGTGGGACTAGCGGGCGATACAATGAGCAGTTCTTC. The chain carries TRBV2 and TRBJ2-1, with 11 nucleotides matching TRBD2. The V and J ends lost 4 bases and 4 bases, in that order; junction bases with no gene match: 3. Germline loops: CDR1 SNHLY, CDR2 FYNNEI. This CDR3 region has 15 residues.

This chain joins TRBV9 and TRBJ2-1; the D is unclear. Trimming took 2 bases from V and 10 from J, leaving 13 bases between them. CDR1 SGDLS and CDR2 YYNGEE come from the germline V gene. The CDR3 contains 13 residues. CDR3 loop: CASSVRHLDEQFF. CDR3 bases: TGTGCCAGCAGCGTTAGACATCTCGACGAGCAGTTCTTC.

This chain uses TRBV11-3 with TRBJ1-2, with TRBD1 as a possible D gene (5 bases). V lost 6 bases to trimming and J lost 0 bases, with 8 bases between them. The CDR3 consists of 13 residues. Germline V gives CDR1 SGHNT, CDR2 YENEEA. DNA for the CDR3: TGTGCCAGCAGGCAGGGTTCTAACTATGGCTACACCTTC. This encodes CASRQGSNYGYTF.

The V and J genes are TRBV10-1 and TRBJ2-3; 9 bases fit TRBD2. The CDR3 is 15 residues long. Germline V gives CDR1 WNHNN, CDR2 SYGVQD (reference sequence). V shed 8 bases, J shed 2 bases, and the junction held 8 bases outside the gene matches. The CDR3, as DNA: TGCGCCAGCGGGGGGTTAGCGGGGGTCACAGATACGCAGTATTTT. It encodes CASGGLAGVTDTQYF.

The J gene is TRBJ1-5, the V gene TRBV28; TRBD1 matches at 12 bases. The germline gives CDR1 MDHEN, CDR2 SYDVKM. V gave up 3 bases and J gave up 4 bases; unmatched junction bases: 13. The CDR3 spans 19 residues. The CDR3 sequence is CASSFTWWDRGPGNQPQHF. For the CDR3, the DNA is TGTGCCAGCAGTTTCACATGGTGGGACAGGGGGCCTGGAAATCAGCCCCAGCATTTT.

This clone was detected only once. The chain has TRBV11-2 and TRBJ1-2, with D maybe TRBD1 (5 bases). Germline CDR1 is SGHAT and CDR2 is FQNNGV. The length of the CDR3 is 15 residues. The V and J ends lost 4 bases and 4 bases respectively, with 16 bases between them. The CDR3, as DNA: TGTGCCAGCAGCTCCCTTGGGGGGGTGGGCTATGGCTACACCTTC. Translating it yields CASSSLGGVGYGYTF. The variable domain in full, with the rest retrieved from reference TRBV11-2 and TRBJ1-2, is EAGVAQSPRYKIIEKRQSVAFWCNPISGHATLYWYQQILGQGPKLLIQFQNNGVVDDSQLPKDRFSAERLKGVDSTLKIQPAKLEDSAVYLCASSSLGGVGYGYTFGSGTRLTVV.

CDR3 coding DNA: TGCAGCGTCAGGGACAGGGGGCTCTCTGGTGGCTACACCTTC. It is translated as CSVRDRGLSGGYTF. The chain links TRBV29-1 to TRBJ1-2, with 12 nucleotides matching TRBD1. Germline assignment: CDR1 SQVTM and CDR2 ANQGSEA. V gave up 6 bases and J gave up 7 bases; unmatched junction bases: 9. The CDR3 length is 14 residues.